Listed below are T cell receptor beta chains from one sample, sequenced in a study of Tregs in tolerant kidney transplant recipients. Assay: immunoSEQ multiplex PCR; the TCRdb copy retains only in-frame clones and omits some. The sample gives roughly 45,000 clones, under 95% of which show up once; 0.7% is in the top ten. The sequencing sample was made of Tregs from blood. The receptors stem from a human donor in good health. CDR3s include the opening cysteine and the closing phenylalanine or tryptophan.

v_gene	j_gene	CDR3aa
TRBV5-1	TRBJ1-2	CASSLGAGTGNYGYTF
TRBV2	TRBJ2-7	CASAWVGPSYEQYF
TRBV11-2	TRBJ2-7	CASSTSGVGSYEQYF
TRBV7-9	TRBJ2-7	CASSVGGLVYEQYF
TRBV7-8	TRBJ2-7	CASSRLEGLAGPEYF
TRBV6-5	TRBJ1-2	CASSRQGSYGYTF
TRBV15	TRBJ2-7	CATSRPPYYEQYF
TRBV5-1	TRBJ2-3	CASSSDGGRNTQYF
TRBV9	TRBJ2-1	CASSPVAGVYNEQFF
TRBV7-9	TRBJ1-1	CASSQAGGLNTEAFF
TRBV7-3	TRBJ2-5	CASSLNGGGRQETQYF
TRBV7-9	TRBJ1-1	CASSPPWTGNTEAFF
TRBV9	TRBJ2-1	CASSVDRSNEQFF
TRBV18	TRBJ2-6	CASSPNSGANVLTF
TRBV9	TRBJ1-1	CASSVDPARNTEAFF
TRBV2	TRBJ2-7	CASSELPRGARDSYF
TRBV20-1	TRBJ1-2	CSADRADGYTF
TRBV11-3	TRBJ2-2	CASSLSSGRGGTGELFF
TRBV30	TRBJ2-3	CAWSRTGGGTDTQYF
TRBV7-8	-	CASSLVVSGTSSSYEQYF
TRBV6-5	TRBJ1-3	CASSYFRASGNTIYF
TRBV28	-	CASIGRGPYEQYF
TRBV5-5	TRBJ1-5	CASSLVLRADSNQPQHF
TRBV6-5	TRBJ1-2	CASSYSWEGYNYGYTF
TRBV5-4	TRBJ1-1	CASSFGRLNTEAFF
TRBV14	TRBJ2-1	CASSQVWTEYNEQFF
TRBV4-2	TRBJ1-4	CASSPLGGEGEKLFF
TRBV7-9	TRBJ2-7	CASSFGLAGAHISNEQYF
TRBV19	TRBJ2-3	CASSLRWGTDTQYF
TRBV2	TRBJ2-5	CASSRSGGAVETQYF
TRBV5-6	TRBJ1-2	CASSSTGRLSYGYTF
TRBV7-9	TRBJ2-7	CASSLGPGTYEQYF
TRBV5-4	TRBJ2-5	CASSFRQQETQYF
TRBV7-2	TRBJ2-5	CASSLVGPETQYF
TRBV6-5	TRBJ2-1	CASRQIPNEQFF
TRBV6-1	TRBJ2-3	CAQIRFASTDTQYF
TRBV4-1	TRBJ1-6	CASAGGYNSPLHF
TRBV2	TRBJ1-5	CASSPQGGSNQPQHF
TRBV12-5	TRBJ1-3	CASGPMGGNTIYF
TRBV4-1	TRBJ1-1	CASSQATYTEAFF
TRBV7-9	TRBJ1-3	CASSPKITGDGTPGNTIYF
TRBV15	TRBJ2-7	CATAMQGAGEQYF
TRBV2	TRBJ2-1	CASSPLYNEQFF
TRBV5-4	TRBJ2-1	CASSAYNEQFF
TRBV5-4	TRBJ2-7	CASSLPGTYEQYF
TRBV21-1	TRBJ2-7	CASSKGRDHPTKEHEQYF
TRBV19	-	CASSPHEDAPYEQYF
TRBV5-1	TRBJ2-1	CASSSGQGWYEQFF
TRBV15	TRBJ1-3	CATSERIPFGNTIYF
TRBV19	TRBJ2-1	CASSTLAGRSYNEQFF
TRBV5-1	TRBJ1-6	CASSLGTGESPLHF
TRBV5-6	TRBJ1-3	CASSGTATSGNTIYF
TRBV6-1	TRBJ2-7	CASRRGASYEQYF
TRBV5-1	TRBJ1-6	CASSNRDRDNSPLHF
TRBV6-4	TRBJ2-2	CASSSGNTGELFF
TRBV7-8	TRBJ1-2	CASSSRTGGGYGYTF
TRBV7-9	TRBJ2-1	CASSSAAYNEQFF
TRBV5-4	TRBJ2-6	CASSLGGTGANVLTF
TRBV25-1	TRBJ2-1	CASRGRDYTLNEQFF